One and the same sample provided the 14 T cell receptor beta chains below, sequenced in a study of cytomegalovirus exposure and HLA in healthy donors. PCR used 60 Vbeta primers and 13 Jbeta primers. Some clones are missing from TCRdb's copy, which holds only in-frame ones; the method was immunoSEQ multiplex PCR. The sample lists over 150,000 clones, 70% to 80% occurring once. The sequencing sample was made of PBMCs. These receptors were taken from a woman aged 25 to 39 in good health and CMV-seronegative.

V usage is TRBV28 and J usage is TRBJ2-5, with TRBD2 identical over 10 bases. V was clipped by 3 bases and J by 4 bases; unmatched bases: 20. CDR3 length: 20 residues. CDR1 and CDR2 from the germline V gene are MDHEN and SYDVKM. As DNA, the CDR3 is TGTGCCAGCAGTTTCCCTAGCGGGAGTTTCTATACCCTCAGGGGAGAGACCCAGTACTTC. Amino acid sequence: CASSFPSGSFYTLRGETQYF.

The rearrangement joins TRBV6-5 to TRBJ2-3, with 9 nucleotides matching TRBD2. There are 16 residues in the CDR3. Germline CDR1 is MNHEY and CDR2 is SVGAGI. Trimming took 3 bases from V and 2 from J; bases not matched to a gene: 6. The CDR3 nucleotides are TGTGCCAGCAGTTATTCGACTAGCGGAAACACAGATACGCAGTATTTT. Residues: CASSYSTSGNTDTQYF.

The chain employs TRBV20-1 and TRBJ1-4, with D hard to call. The CDR3 runs 10 residues. With 3 bases removed from V and 11 bases from J, the gap between germline ends came to 7 bases. Germline-derived CDR1 and CDR2 are DFQATT and SNEGSKA (reference sequence). CDR3 amino acids: CSASLRKLFF. CDR3 nucleotide sequence: TGCAGTGCTAGCCTGAGGAAACTGTTTTTT.

V is TRBV19 and J is TRBJ2-7; D is possibly TRBD1 (6 bases). V was cut by 5 bases and J by 10 bases, with 12 bases left in between. Germline CDR1 LNHDA, CDR2 SQIVND (reference sequence). The CDR3 is made up of 11 amino acids. CDR3 sequence: CASSVGTTQYF. DNA of the CDR3: TGTGCCAGTAGTGTAGGGACAACACAGTACTTC.

The V call is TRBV6-5, the J call TRBJ1-4; 8 bases agree with TRBD1. With V trimmed by 4 bases and J by 6 bases, 4 bases remained unmatched. This CDR3 contains 14 residues. The V gene's germline CDR1 is MNHEY and CDR2 SVGAGI. DNA for the CDR3: TGTGCCAGCAGTTCGACAGGGGCACATGAAAAACTGTTTTTT. Amino acids: CASSSTGAHEKLFF.

The chain has TRBV5-1 and TRBJ2-2; D is ambiguous. The CDR3 sequence is 17 residues long. CDR1 and CDR2 from the germline V gene are SGHRS and YFSETQ. Trimming pared 0 bases from V and 2 bases from J, leaving 14 bases between. The CDR3 protein is CASSLAPFEINTGELFF. The CDR3, as DNA: TGCGCCAGCAGCTTGGCCCCCTTCGAGATTAACACCGGGGAGCTGTTTTTT.

The V call is TRBV5-5, the J call TRBJ2-7; TRBD2 aligns across 9 bases. The CDR3 is 15 residues long. Germline V gene data show CDR1 as SGHKS and CDR2 as YYEKEE (reference sequence). Trimming cost V 0 bases and J 3 bases; bases outside gene matches: 4. The CDR3 sequence is CASSLGLAGNYEQYF. The CDR3 DNA follows: TGTGCCAGCAGCTTGGGGCTAGCGGGGAACTACGAGCAGTACTTC.

The V call is TRBV11-2, the J call TRBJ2-2; 10 positions match TRBD2. J gave up 1 base and V 3 bases, and 5 bases lay outside the gene matches. The CDR3 length is 17 residues. Germline CDR1 SGHAT, CDR2 FQNNGV. CDR3 residues: CASSFLAGAQNTGELFF. CDR3 sequence (DNA): TGTGCCAGCAGCTTTCTAGCGGGGGCGCAGAACACCGGGGAGCTGTTTTTT.

The CDR3 reads CASSLGHRDSGNTIYF. The DNA of the CDR3 is TGTGCCAGCAGCCTGGGACACCGTGACTCTGGAAACACCATATATTTT. V and J are TRBV7-2 and TRBJ1-3, with D possibly being TRBD1 (6 bases). The germline V and J ends were trimmed by 5 bases and 0 bases, with 14 bases remaining between them. The CDR3 has 16 residues. CDR1 and CDR2 (germline): SGHTA, FQGNSA.

CDR3 DNA: TGTGCCAGCAGGTCATCCCGGGGACAAGGGGGCTACACCTTC. This codes for CASRSSRGQGGYTF. V and J are TRBV27 and TRBJ1-2, with D possibly being TRBD1 (6 bases). The CDR3 runs to 14 residues. V was cut by 6 bases and J by 8 bases, with 19 bases left in between. Germline loops: CDR1 MNHEY, CDR2 SMNVEV (reference sequence).

The chain has TRBV6-1 and TRBJ2-7, with 8 bases aligning to TRBD1. The junction had 7 bases not matched to a gene; V was cut back by 6 bases and J by 0 bases. CDR1 MNHNS and CDR2 SASEGT come from the germline V gene. The CDR3 loop spans 15 amino acids. CDR3 amino acids: CASRQQGVSSYEQYF. The CDR3 nucleotides are TGTGCCAGCAGACAACAGGGGGTCAGCTCCTACGAGCAGTACTTC.

This clone was counted only a few times. The genes are TRBV5-1 and TRBJ1-2, with D tentatively TRBD1 (5 bases). CDR3 size: 14 residues. Germline-derived CDR1 and CDR2 are SGHRS and YFSETQ. The V and J ends lost 4 bases and 7 bases respectively, with 17 bases between them. The CDR3 sequence: CASSLGPGFSGYTF. The CDR3 nucleotides are TGCGCCAGCAGCCTGGGACCAGGTTTTTCTGGCTACACCTTC.

The chain has TRBV14 and TRBJ2-2; D not resolved. V lost 4 bases to trimming and J lost 10 bases, with 13 bases between them. CDR3 size: 13 residues. CDR1 and CDR2 from the germline V gene are SGHDN and FVKESK. CDR3 DNA sequence: TGTGCCAGCAGCCGCGCAAGTTCCATGGAGCTGTTTTTT. Encoded protein: CASSRASSMELFF.

This clone appeared a few times. The chain joins TRBV13 to TRBJ1-3, with no clear D. The V end lost 1 base, the J end lost 0 bases, and 7 bases lay between the germline ends. The CDR3 loop spans 15 amino acids. Germline CDR1 is PRHDT and CDR2 is FYEKMQ (reference sequence). The CDR3 is CASSLDGLSGNTIYF. The CDR3 coding sequence is TGTGCCAGCAGCTTAGATGGACTCTCTGGAAACACCATATATTTT.